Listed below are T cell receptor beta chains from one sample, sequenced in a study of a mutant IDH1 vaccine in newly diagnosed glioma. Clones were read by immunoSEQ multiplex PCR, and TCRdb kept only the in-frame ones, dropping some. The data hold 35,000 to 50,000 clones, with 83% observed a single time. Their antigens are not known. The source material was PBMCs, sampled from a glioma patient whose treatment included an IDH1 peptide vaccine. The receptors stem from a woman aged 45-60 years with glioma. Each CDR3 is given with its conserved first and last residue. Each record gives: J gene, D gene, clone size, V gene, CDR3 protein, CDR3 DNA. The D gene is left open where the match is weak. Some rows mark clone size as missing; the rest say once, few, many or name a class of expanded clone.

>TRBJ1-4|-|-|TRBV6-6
CASSYRTDEKLFF
TGTGCCAGCAGTTACCGGACAGATGAAAAACTGTTTTTT
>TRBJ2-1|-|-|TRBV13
CASSLQGLNEQFF
TGTGCCAGCAGCTTGCAGGGTCTAAATGAGCAGTTCTTC
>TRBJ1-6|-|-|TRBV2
CASSVTEAPLHF
TGTGCCAGCAGTGTAACAGAGGCGCCCCTCCACTTT
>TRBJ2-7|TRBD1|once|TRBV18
CASSPPSRTGYEQYF
TGTGCCAGCTCACCTCCTTCGCGGACAGGGTACGAGCAGTACTTC
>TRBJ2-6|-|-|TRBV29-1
CSAGQISGANVLTF
TGCAGCGCCGGACAGATCTCTGGGGCCAACGTCCTGACTTTC
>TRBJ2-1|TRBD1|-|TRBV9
CASSAFDRGSYNEQFF
TGTGCCAGCAGCGCCTTTGACAGGGGAAGTTACAATGAGCAGTTCTTC
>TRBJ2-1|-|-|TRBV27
CASSKDSLRGEQFF
TGTGCCAGCAGTAAGGACTCCCTCCGTGGAGAGCAGTTCTTC
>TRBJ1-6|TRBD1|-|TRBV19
CASSHGGTGVSPLHF
TGTGCCAGTAGCCATGGCGGGACAGGGGTTTCACCCCTCCACTTT
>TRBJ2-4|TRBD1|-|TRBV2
CASSDRTGSSKNIQYF
TGTGCCAGCAGCGATCGGACAGGGAGCTCCAAAAACATTCAGTACTTC
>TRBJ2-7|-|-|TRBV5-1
CASSLGGAGVTSYEQYF
TGCGCCAGCAGCTTGGGGGGTGCCGGGGTTACCTCCTACGAGCAGTACTTC
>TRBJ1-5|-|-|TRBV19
CASSTGNQPQHF
TGTGCCAGTAGTACAGGGAATCAGCCCCAGCATTTT
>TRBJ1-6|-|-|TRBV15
CATSRVGTYNSPLHF
TGTGCCACCAGCAGAGTAGGGACTTATAATTCACCCCTCCACTTT
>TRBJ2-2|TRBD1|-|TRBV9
CASSAPTGIGGELFF
TGTGCCAGCAGCGCCCCGACAGGGATCGGCGGGGAGCTGTTTTTT
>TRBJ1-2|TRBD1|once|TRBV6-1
CASSNKQGTYGYTF
TGTGCCAGCAGCAATAAACAGGGGACCTATGGCTACACCTTC
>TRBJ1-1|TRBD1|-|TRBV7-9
CASSYGQGATEAFF
TGTGCCAGCAGCTACGGACAGGGGGCCACTGAAGCTTTCTTT
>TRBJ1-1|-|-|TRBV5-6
CASSFRRTKGTEAFF
TGTGCCAGCAGCTTCCGCCGGACTAAGGGCACTGAAGCTTTCTTT
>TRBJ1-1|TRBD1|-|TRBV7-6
CASSTGTGHTEAFF
TGTGCCAGCAGTACCGGGACAGGGCACACTGAAGCTTTCTTT
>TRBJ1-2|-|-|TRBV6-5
CASSYLGDGYTF
TGTGCCAGCAGTTACCTCGGGGATGGCTACACCTTC
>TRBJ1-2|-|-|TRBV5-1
CASTPLGTGNYGYTF
TGCGCCAGCACCCCTCTGGGTACAGGAAACTATGGCTACACCTTC
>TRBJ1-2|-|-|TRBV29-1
CSVDRETVGYTF
TGCAGCGTTGATAGAGAGACGGTTGGCTACACCTTC
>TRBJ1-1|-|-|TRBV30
CAWSWGDTEAFF
TGTGCCTGGAGTTGGGGGGACACTGAAGCTTTCTTT
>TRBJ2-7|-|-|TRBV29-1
CSARDSYYEQYF
TGCAGCGCGCGGGACAGTTACTACGAGCAGTACTTC
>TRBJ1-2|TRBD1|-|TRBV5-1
CASSLVTGAGGYTF
TGCGCCAGCAGCTTGGTGACAGGGGCTGGTGGCTACACCTTC
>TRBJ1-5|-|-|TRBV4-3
CASSQDWGWIRGGHQPQHF
TGCGCCAGCAGCCAAGATTGGGGTTGGATAAGGGGGGGCCATCAGCCCCAGCATTTT
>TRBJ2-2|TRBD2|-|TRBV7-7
CASSPSGLATGELFF
TGTGCTAGCAGCCCGAGCGGACTAGCAACCGGGGAGCTGTTTTTT
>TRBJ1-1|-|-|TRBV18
CASSQTFNTEAFF
TGTGCCAGCTCACAGACTTTCAACACTGAAGCTTTCTTT
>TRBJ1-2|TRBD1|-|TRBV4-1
CASSQAGGENYGYTF
TGCGCCAGCAGCCAAGCAGGGGGAGAGAACTATGGCTACACCTTC
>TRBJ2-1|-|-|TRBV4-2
CASSQDLMGEDEQFF
TGTGCCAGCAGCCAAGACTTGATGGGAGAGGATGAGCAGTTCTTC
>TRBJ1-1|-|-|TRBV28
CASSLLKGPTNTEAFF
TGTGCCAGCAGTTTACTCAAGGGGCCGACGAACACTGAAGCTTTCTTT
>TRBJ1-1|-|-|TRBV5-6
CASRLWGGTEAFF
TGTGCCAGCAGGCTTTGGGGGGGGACTGAAGCTTTCTTT
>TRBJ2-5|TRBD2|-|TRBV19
CASSPPGGGGLPQYF
TGTGCCAGTAGTCCCCCCGGGGGCGGGGGGCTACCCCAGTACTTC
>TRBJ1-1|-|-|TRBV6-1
CASSETRGNTEAFF
TGTGCCAGCAGTGAAACTCGGGGTAACACTGAAGCTTTCTTT
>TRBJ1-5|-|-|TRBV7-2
CASTKDIYQPQHF
TGTGCCAGCACCAAGGACATCTATCAGCCCCAGCATTTT
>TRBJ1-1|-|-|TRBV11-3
CASSLDGEGGNTEAFF
TGTGCCAGCAGCTTAGACGGGGAGGGGGGGAACACTGAAGCTTTCTTT
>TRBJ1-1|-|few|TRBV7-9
CASSLAKDMNTEAFF
TGTGCCAGCAGCTTAGCAAAGGATATGAACACTGAAGCTTTCTTT
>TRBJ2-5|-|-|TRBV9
CASAPLGVPQETQYF
TGTGCCAGCGCCCCACTCGGTGTCCCCCAAGAGACCCAGTACTTC
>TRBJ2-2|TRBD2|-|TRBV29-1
CSVGTSRSTGELFF
TGCAGCGTTGGGACTAGCAGGAGCACCGGGGAGCTGTTTTTT
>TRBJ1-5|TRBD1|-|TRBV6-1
CASRPAEGANQPQHF
TGTGCCAGCAGACCCGCGGAGGGGGCGAATCAGCCCCAGCATTTT